A selection of T cell receptor beta chains follows, all from one sample in a study of shared clonotypes between healthy human individuals. Assay: immunoSEQ multiplex PCR; the TCRdb copy retains only in-frame clones and omits some. The sample yields about 1 million clones, approximately 70% seen once. The sequenced sample consisted of memory CD4+ T cells sorted from blood. The receptors were gathered from a man between 18 and 35 years old in good health. Each CDR3 is given with its conserved first and last residue. The D gene is left open where the match is weak. The size of a clone is reported for some rows only, either as once, few or many, or as a class for expanded clones.

v_call	d_call	j_call	clone_size	cdr3_length	cdr3_aa	cdr3_nt
TRBV15	NA	TRBJ2-7	NA	14	CATSGGGPSYEQYF	TGTGCCACCAGCGGGGGGGGGCCCTCCTACGAGCAGTACTTC
TRBV15	NA	TRBJ2-2	NA	15	CATSGPGTKRGELFF	TGTGCCACCAGCGGCCCCGGGACCAAGCGAGGGGAGCTGTTTTTT
TRBV10-1	NA	TRBJ2-3	NA	12	CASSDAQGTQYF	TGCGCCAGCAGTGACGCCCAGGGGACGCAGTATTTT
TRBV9	TRBD2	TRBJ2-5	many	17	CASSVVAGPFPPETQYF	TGTGCCAGCAGCGTAGTAGCGGGACCCTTCCCGCCAGAGACCCAGTACTTC
TRBV6-1	NA	TRBJ2-2	NA	14	CASSLDQNTGELFF	TGTGCCAGCAGTCTTGACCAGAACACCGGGGAGCTGTTTTTT
TRBV7-9	NA	TRBJ2-2	NA	15	CASNEGSLYTGELFF	TGTGCCAGCAACGAGGGGTCACTCTACACCGGGGAGCTGTTTTTT
TRBV7-9	NA	TRBJ2-3	NA	12	CASSGSTDTQYF	TGTGCCAGCAGCGGGAGCACAGATACGCAGTATTTT
TRBV7-3	NA	TRBJ2-7	many	15	CASSLGPGDSYEQYF	TGTGCCAGCAGCTTGGGTCCGGGGGACTCCTACGAGCAGTACTTC
TRBV6-6	TRBD2	TRBJ2-7	many	14	CASSYGTSGGEQYF	TGTGCCAGCAGTTACGGGACTAGCGGGGGGGAGCAGTACTTC
TRBV14	NA	TRBJ2-3	NA	14	CASSPLGSTDTQYF	TGTGCCAGCAGCCCCCTCGGCAGCACAGATACGCAGTATTTT
TRBV25-1	TRBD2	TRBJ2-5	once	13	CASSAGGRETQYF	TGTGCCAGCAGTGCGGGAGGTCGGGAGACCCAGTACTTC
TRBV6-6	NA	TRBJ1-4	many	15	CASSAVGGVGEKLFF	TGTGCCAGCAGTGCCGTTGGGGGGGTAGGAGAAAAACTGTTTTTT
TRBV7-2	NA	TRBJ2-1	NA	15	CASSLEQGRRGEQFF	TGTGCCAGCAGCTTAGAGCAGGGAAGGAGGGGTGAGCAGTTCTTC
TRBV7-9	NA	TRBJ1-5	NA	17	CASSSTPTGKSNQPQHF	TGTGCCAGCAGCTCAACCCCGACAGGAAAGAGCAATCAGCCCCAGCATTTT
TRBV27	TRBD2	TRBJ2-3	NA	15	CASKLAGPSTDTQYF	TGTGCCAGCAAACTAGCGGGTCCTAGCACAGATACGCAGTATTTT
TRBV30	NA	TRBJ1-1	NA	12	CAWGELGTEAFF	TGTGCCTGGGGGGAGTTGGGAACTGAAGCTTTCTTT
TRBV7-2	NA	TRBJ2-2	NA	15	CASSLMAGNTGELFF	TGTGCCAGCAGCTTAATGGCTGGGAACACCGGGGAGCTGTTTTTT
TRBV7-9	NA	TRBJ2-3	many	15	CASSLARATTDTQYF	TGTGCCAGCAGCTTAGCCAGGGCCACCACAGATACGCAGTATTTT
TRBV4-3	TRBD2	TRBJ2-5	NA	16	CASSQGGLAGGETQYF	TGCGCCAGCAGCCAAGGGGGACTAGCGGGAGGTGAGACCCAGTACTTC
TRBV19	NA	TRBJ1-6	few	17	CASSWTAQGSYNSPLHF	TGTGCCAGTAGTTGGACAGCGCAAGGCTCCTATAATTCACCCCTCCACTTT
TRBV21-1	NA	TRBJ1-4	NA	21	CASSKSVRQVQVPKGNEKLFF	TGTGCCAGCAGCAAATCAGTCCGGCAGGTACAGGTACCAAAAGGTAATGAAAAACTGTTTTTT
TRBV6-5	TRBD1	TRBJ2-6	NA	15	CASSNRGSGANVLTF	TGTGCCAGCAGCAACAGGGGCTCTGGGGCCAACGTCCTGACTTTC
TRBV9	TRBD2	TRBJ2-5	once	15	CASSVGSGGPETQYF	TGTGCCAGCAGCGTGGGTAGCGGGGGCCCCGAGACCCAGTACTTC
TRBV5-4	NA	TRBJ2-1	few	14	CASSLEGGMDEQFF	TGTGCCAGCAGCTTGGAGGGCGGAATGGATGAGCAGTTCTTC
TRBV19	TRBD1	TRBJ1-1	NA	15	CASRTQGAYNTEAFF	TGTGCCAGTAGAACACAGGGGGCGTATAACACTGAAGCTTTCTTT
TRBV19	NA	TRBJ1-6	NA	14	CASRDGTNNSPLHF	TGTGCCAGTAGGGACGGAACGAATAATTCACCCCTCCACTTT
TRBV11-2	NA	TRBJ2-5	NA	12	CASSLTQETQYF	TGTGCCAGCAGCCTAACCCAAGAGACCCAGTACTTC
TRBV6-5	NA	TRBJ1-1	NA	14	CASTISQRNTEAFF	TGTGCCAGCACCATATCACAGAGGAACACTGAAGCTTTCTTT
TRBV10-3	TRBD2	TRBJ2-5	few	14	CAIKMSGVQETQYF	TGTGCCATCAAAATGAGCGGGGTCCAAGAGACCCAGTACTTC
TRBV6-6	NA	TRBJ2-3	few	11	CASSPQNTQYF	TGTGCCAGCAGCCCCCAGAATACGCAGTATTTT
TRBV7-6	TRBD1	TRBJ1-5	few	15	CASSLGQGGDQPQHF	TGTGCCAGCAGCCTTGGACAGGGAGGAGATCAGCCCCAGCATTTT
TRBV19	NA	TRBJ1-5	NA	15	CASSISGVGNQPQHF	TGTGCCAGTAGTATTAGCGGGGTGGGCAATCAGCCCCAGCATTTT
TRBV19	TRBD2	TRBJ2-5	NA	16	CASSIGGTSAKETQYF	TGTGCCAGTAGTATCGGTGGGACTAGCGCGAAAGAGACCCAGTACTTC
TRBV18	TRBD1	TRBJ2-7	once	14	CASSPPGTGYEQYF	TGTGCCAGCTCACCACCCGGGACAGGTTACGAGCAGTACTTC
TRBV5-1	TRBD1	TRBJ2-3	once	16	CASRSIQGILSDTQYF	TGCGCCAGCAGATCAATACAGGGGATTCTTTCAGATACGCAGTATTTT
TRBV2	NA	TRBJ2-7	NA	11	CASSAGYEQYF	TGTGCCAGCAGCGCGGGCTACGAGCAGTACTTC
TRBV12-1	NA	TRBJ2-1	few	15	CASSFVAGVINEQFF	TGTGCCAGCAGCTTTGTAGCGGGAGTCATCAATGAGCAGTTCTTC
TRBV27	NA	TRBJ2-2	NA	14	CASSPAGATGELFF	TGTGCCAGCAGCCCCGCGGGCGCTACCGGGGAGCTGTTTTTT
TRBV5-4	NA	TRBJ2-3	few	12	CASSLPQDTQYF	TGTGCCAGCAGCTTACCTCAGGATACGCAGTATTTT
TRBV7-2	NA	TRBJ1-1	NA	14	CASSSWRASTEAFF	TGTGCCAGCAGCTCGTGGAGGGCGAGCACTGAAGCTTTCTTT
TRBV7-2	TRBD2	TRBJ2-2	NA	15	CASSQGLAGSGELFF	TGTGCCAGCAGCCAGGGACTAGCGGGCTCCGGGGAGCTGTTTTTT
TRBV2	TRBD1	TRBJ1-1	NA	14	CASTMDRVATEAFF	TGTGCCAGCACTATGGACAGGGTTGCCACTGAAGCTTTCTTT
TRBV11-3	TRBD1	TRBJ2-1	NA	14	CASSTGTGGAEQFF	TGTGCCAGCAGCACGGGGACAGGGGGCGCGGAGCAGTTCTTC
TRBV6-5	NA	TRBJ1-2	NA	14	CASSYSPRNYGYTF	TGTGCCAGCAGTTACTCGCCGCGGAACTATGGCTACACCTTC
TRBV7-8	NA	TRBJ2-1	NA	14	CASSPIGLYNEQFF	TGTGCCAGCAGCCCTATTGGACTATACAATGAGCAGTTCTTC